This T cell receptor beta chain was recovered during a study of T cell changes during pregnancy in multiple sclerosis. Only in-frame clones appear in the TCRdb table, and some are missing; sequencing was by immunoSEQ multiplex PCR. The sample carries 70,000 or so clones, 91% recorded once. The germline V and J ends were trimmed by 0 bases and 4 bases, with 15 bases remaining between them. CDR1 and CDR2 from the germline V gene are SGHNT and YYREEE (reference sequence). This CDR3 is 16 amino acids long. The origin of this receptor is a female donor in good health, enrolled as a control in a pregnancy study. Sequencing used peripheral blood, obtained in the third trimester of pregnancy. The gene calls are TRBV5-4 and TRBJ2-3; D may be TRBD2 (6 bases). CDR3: CASSLAGLGGADTQYF. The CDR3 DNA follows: TGTGCCAGCAGCTTGGCTGGGCTCGGCGGGGCAGATACGCAGTATTTT.